Listed below are T cell receptor beta chains from one sample, sequenced in a study of cytomegalovirus exposure and HLA in healthy donors. Generated by immunoSEQ multiplex PCR, the TCRdb table keeps only in-frame clones and is missing some. This table has under 200,000 clones, approximately 70% appearing once. Sequencing was done on a sample of PBMCs. The receptors stem from a woman in her twenties or thirties in good health and CMV-seronegative. Each CDR3 is given with its conserved first and last residue. Each record gives: CDR3 DNA, CDR3 protein, V gene, J gene, D gene, clone size. D genes are given only for firm matches. A clone size is listed for some rows: how often the clone was seen (once, few, many), or a class if it is expanded.

TGTGCCAGCTCACCAAAGTTAGGGGGAACTAATGAAAAACTGTTTTTT,CASSPKLGGTNEKLFF,TRBV18,TRBJ1-4,NA,NA
TGTGCCAGCAGCTCCTTTAGCGGGGTAATTGAGCAGTTCTTC,CASSSFSGVIEQFF,TRBV11-1,TRBJ2-1,TRBD2,NA
TGCGCCAGCAGCCGAATGGCGGGGCCCGGGAACACCGGGGAGCTGTTTTTT,CASSRMAGPGNTGELFF,TRBV4-1,TRBJ2-2,NA,NA
TGTGCCAGCAGCGAGGTTGGGACTAGCGCCTACGAGCAGTACTTC,CASSEVGTSAYEQYF,TRBV6-1,TRBJ2-7,TRBD2,NA
TGCGCCAGCAGCCCCGTGGCCAAAAACATTCAGTACTTC,CASSPVAKNIQYF,TRBV4-1,TRBJ2-4,NA,once
TGCGCCAGCAGCAAGTGGGAGGGGGATACGCAGTATTTT,CASSKWEGDTQYF,TRBV4-1,TRBJ2-3,TRBD2,NA
TGTGCCAGCAGCCCGGGACAGGGGTCTTGGGGCAATCAGCCCCAGCATTTT,CASSPGQGSWGNQPQHF,TRBV7-6,TRBJ1-5,TRBD1,NA
TGTGCCAGCAGCTCAACAGGGGGCCAGCAGCCCCAGCATTTT,CASSSTGGQQPQHF,TRBV7-3,TRBJ1-5,TRBD1,NA
TGCGCCAGCAGTGAGTCGGGTCTTCTAGCGGGGGGCTACAATGAGCAGTTCTTC,CASSESGLLAGGYNEQFF,TRBV10-1,TRBJ2-1,TRBD2,NA
TGCAGCGTTGCGGGACAGGGCCTAAATGAAAAACTGTTTTTT,CSVAGQGLNEKLFF,TRBV29-1,TRBJ1-4,TRBD1,NA
TGTGCCAGCAGCGTAGGGCCCCAGGGGAGAGGTGGCTACACCTTC,CASSVGPQGRGGYTF,TRBV9,TRBJ1-2,NA,few
TGTGCCAGCAGTGTCAGGGGGGCGAGCACAGATACGCAGTATTTT,CASSVRGASTDTQYF,TRBV6-4,TRBJ2-3,NA,NA
TGTGCCAGCAGTGAACTAGCGAGTACCTACGAGCAGTACTTC,CASSELASTYEQYF,TRBV2,TRBJ2-7,NA,NA
TGTGCTAGTGGTTTGGCTTACAGGGGGCAGAATTCACCCCTCCACTTT,CASGLAYRGQNSPLHF,TRBV12-5,TRBJ1-6,TRBD1,NA
TGTGCCAGCAGTTCGATCCCCCAGGGTCGGAGTGGCTCCTACAATGAGCAGTTCTTC,CASSSIPQGRSGSYNEQFF,TRBV27,TRBJ2-1,NA,few
TGTGCCAGCAGCTCGATTAGCGGGGGGTCGACCTACGAGCAGTACTTC,CASSSISGGSTYEQYF,TRBV5-6,TRBJ2-7,TRBD2,NA
TGTGCCAGCAGCCTTTGGGCCAAAGCCACCGGGGAGCTGTTTTTT,CASSLWAKATGELFF,TRBV7-6,TRBJ2-2,NA,NA
TGCGCCAGCAGCTTGTTCCAGGGGGCGAGTGAGCAGTACTTC,CASSLFQGASEQYF,TRBV5-1,TRBJ2-7,TRBD1,NA
TGTGCCACCAGCCGACGGACGGGAGGGGGGGCAGATACGCAGTATTTT,CATSRRTGGGADTQYF,TRBV15,TRBJ2-3,TRBD2,NA
TGTGCCAGCAAAGAGGGGGTAGGATTCAACACTGAAGCTTTCTTT,CASKEGVGFNTEAFF,TRBV6-6,TRBJ1-1,NA,once